These 2 T cell receptor beta chains share one sample of origin, sequenced in a study of CD8+ T cells in alopecia areata. RNA was isolated and reverse transcribed to cDNA, the sequencing template. Clones were read by immunoSEQ multiplex PCR, and TCRdb kept only the in-frame ones, dropping some. Seen here are around 100,000 clones, 50% to 65% observed once, and the top ten hold about 3.2%. Treatment defined: oral pan-JAK inhibitor, 5-10 mg twice daily. Source: CD4+ T cells sorted from blood, taken at week 24, from a patient treated with tofacitinib. These receptors were taken from a human donor with alopecia areata.

This chain links TRBV29-1 with TRBJ1-1; 7 nucleotides align to TRBD1. The CDR3 runs 13 residues. The V segment lost 7 bases and the J segment 4 bases; nucleotides outside the gene matches: 9. The germline V gene encodes CDR1 SQVTM and CDR2 ANQGSEA. The CDR3 coding sequence is TGCAGCGCTCACAGGGGAGAGGCCACTGAAGCTTTCTTT. It is translated as CSAHRGEATEAFF.

J is TRBJ1-1 and V is TRBV9; the D is unclear. CDR1 and CDR2 (germline): SGDLS, YYNGEE. The CDR3 is made up of 14 amino acids. The V end was cut by 0 bases, the J end by 7 bases, with 13 bases between. In DNA form, the CDR3 reads TGTGCCAGCAGCGTAGGCCCCAACCCGATTGAAGCTTTCTTT. As protein: CASSVGPNPIEAFF.